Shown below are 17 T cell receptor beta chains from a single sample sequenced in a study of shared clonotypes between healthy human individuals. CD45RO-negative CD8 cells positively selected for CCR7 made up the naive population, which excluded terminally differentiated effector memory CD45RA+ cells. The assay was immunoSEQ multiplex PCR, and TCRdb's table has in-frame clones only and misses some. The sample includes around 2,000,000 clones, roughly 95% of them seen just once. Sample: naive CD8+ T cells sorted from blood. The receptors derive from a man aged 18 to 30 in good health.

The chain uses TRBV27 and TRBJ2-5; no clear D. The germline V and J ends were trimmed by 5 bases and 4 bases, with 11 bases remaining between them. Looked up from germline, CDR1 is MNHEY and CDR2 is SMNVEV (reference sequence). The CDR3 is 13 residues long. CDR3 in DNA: TGTGCCAGCAGTGCTATCATTTCAGAGACCCAGTACTTC. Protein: CASSAIISETQYF.

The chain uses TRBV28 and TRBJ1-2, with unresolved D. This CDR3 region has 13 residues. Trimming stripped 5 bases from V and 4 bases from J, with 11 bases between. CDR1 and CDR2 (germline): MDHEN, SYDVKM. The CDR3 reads CASSQGFAYGYTF. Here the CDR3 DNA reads TGTGCCAGCAGTCAAGGGTTTGCCTATGGCTACACCTTC.

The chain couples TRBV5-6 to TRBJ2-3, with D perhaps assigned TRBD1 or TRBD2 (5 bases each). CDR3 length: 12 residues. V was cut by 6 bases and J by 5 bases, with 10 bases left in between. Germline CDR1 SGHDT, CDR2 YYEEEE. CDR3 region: CASNWGLDTQYF. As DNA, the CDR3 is TGTGCCAGCAACTGGGGGTTAGATACGCAGTATTTT.

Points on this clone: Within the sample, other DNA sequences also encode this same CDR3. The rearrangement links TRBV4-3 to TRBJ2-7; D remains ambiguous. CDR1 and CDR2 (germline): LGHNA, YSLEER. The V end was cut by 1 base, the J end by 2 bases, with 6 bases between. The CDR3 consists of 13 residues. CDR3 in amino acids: CASSQARTYEQYF. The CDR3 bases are TGCGCCAGCAGCCAAGCCCGGACCTACGAGCAGTACTTC.

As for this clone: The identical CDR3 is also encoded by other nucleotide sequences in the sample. The CDR3 here is CASSSTGSANEKLFF. The CDR3 DNA sequence: TGTGCCAGCAGCTCCACAGGGTCAGCTAATGAAAAACTGTTTTTT. This chain joins TRBV7-9 and TRBJ1-4; tentatively, D is TRBD1 (6 bases). CDR3 length equals 15 residues. CDR1 is SEHNR, CDR2 FQNEAQ, per germline (reference sequence). The ends were cut back, 4 bases at V and 3 bases at J, with 12 bases in the middle.

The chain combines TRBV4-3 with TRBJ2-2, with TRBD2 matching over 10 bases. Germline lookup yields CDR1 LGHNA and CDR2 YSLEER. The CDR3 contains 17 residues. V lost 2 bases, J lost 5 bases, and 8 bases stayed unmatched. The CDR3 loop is CASSQMPAGGGTGELFF. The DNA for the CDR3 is TGCGCCAGCAGCCAAATGCCAGCGGGAGGGGGAACCGGGGAGCTGTTTTTT.

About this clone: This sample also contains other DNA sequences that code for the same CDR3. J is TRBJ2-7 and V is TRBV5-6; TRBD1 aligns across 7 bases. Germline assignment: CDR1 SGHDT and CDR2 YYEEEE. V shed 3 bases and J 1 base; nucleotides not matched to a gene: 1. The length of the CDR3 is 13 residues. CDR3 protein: CASSWDSSYEQYF. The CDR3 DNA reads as TGTGCCAGCAGCTGGGACAGTTCCTACGAGCAGTACTTC.

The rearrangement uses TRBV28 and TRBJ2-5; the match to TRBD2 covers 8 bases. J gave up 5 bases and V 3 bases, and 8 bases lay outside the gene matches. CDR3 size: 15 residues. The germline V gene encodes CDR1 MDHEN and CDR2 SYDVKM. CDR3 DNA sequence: TGTGCCAGCAGTTTCTCGCGGGGGGCGGGGGAGACCCAGTACTTC. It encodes CASSFSRGAGETQYF.

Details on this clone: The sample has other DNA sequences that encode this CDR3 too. The CDR3 DNA sequence: TGTGCCAGCAGCTTAGTACAGGGGCCCTACGAGCAGTACTTC. This codes for CASSLVQGPYEQYF. This chain joins TRBV7-9 and TRBJ2-7; 7 bases fit TRBD1. Germline V lookup: CDR1 SEHNR, CDR2 FQNEAQ (reference sequence). The CDR3 spans 14 residues. V trimming: 1 base; J trimming: 2 bases; junction bases outside the gene matches: 2.

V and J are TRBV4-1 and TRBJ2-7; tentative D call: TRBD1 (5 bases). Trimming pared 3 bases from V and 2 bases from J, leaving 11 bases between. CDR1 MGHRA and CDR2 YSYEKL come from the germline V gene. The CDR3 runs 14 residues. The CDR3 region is CASSQGGRAYEQYF. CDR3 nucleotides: TGCGCCAGCAGCCAGGGTGGCAGGGCCTACGAGCAGTACTTC.

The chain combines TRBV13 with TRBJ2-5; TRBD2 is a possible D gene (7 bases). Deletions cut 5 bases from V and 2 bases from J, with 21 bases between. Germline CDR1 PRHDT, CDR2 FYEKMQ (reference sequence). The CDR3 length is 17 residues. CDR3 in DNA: TGTGCCAGCAGCCCTCCCGGCGGGGCGGGGGCACAAGAGACCCAGTACTTC. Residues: CASSPPGGAGAQETQYF.

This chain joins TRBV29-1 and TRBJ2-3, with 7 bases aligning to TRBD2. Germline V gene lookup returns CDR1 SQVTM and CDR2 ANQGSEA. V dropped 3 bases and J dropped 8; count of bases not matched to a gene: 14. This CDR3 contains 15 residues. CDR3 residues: CSVEVPASGGATQYF. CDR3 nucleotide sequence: TGCAGCGTTGAGGTTCCGGCTAGCGGTGGGGCTACGCAGTATTTT.

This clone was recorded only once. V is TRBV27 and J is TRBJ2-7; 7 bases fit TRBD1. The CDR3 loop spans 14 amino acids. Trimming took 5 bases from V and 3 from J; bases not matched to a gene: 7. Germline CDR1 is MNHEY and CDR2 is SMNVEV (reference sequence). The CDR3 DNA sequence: TGTGCCAGCAGTCCGGACAGGCCCGACTACGAGCAGTACTTC. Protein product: CASSPDRPDYEQYF.

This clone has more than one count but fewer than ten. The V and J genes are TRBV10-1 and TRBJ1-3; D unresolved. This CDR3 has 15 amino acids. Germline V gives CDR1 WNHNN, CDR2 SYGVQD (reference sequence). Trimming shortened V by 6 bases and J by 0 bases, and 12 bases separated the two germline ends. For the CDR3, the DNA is TGCGCCAGCAGCGATCCTGGGTCCTCTGGAAACACCATATATTTT. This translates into CASSDPGSSGNTIYF.

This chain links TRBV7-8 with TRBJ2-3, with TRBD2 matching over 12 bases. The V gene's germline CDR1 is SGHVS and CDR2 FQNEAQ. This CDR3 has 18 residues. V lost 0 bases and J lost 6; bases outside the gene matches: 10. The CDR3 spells CASSLASASGGGIDTQYF. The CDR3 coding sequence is TGTGCCAGCAGCTTAGCTTCCGCTAGCGGGGGGGGAATTGATACGCAGTATTTT.

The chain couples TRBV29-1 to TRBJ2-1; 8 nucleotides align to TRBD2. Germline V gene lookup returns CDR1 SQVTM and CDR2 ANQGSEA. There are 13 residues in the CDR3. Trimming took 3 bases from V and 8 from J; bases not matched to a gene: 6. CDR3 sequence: CSVDLGLVDEQFF. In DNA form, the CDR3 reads TGCAGCGTTGATCTGGGACTAGTGGATGAGCAGTTCTTC.

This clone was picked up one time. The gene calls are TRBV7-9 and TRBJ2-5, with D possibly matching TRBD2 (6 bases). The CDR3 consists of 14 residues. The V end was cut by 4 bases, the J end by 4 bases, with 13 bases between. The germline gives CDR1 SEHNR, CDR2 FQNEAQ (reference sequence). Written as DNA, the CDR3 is TGTGCCAGCAGCTCAACAGTGGGAGGAGAGACCCAGTACTTC. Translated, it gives CASSSTVGGETQYF. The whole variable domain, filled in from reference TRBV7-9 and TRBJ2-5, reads DTGVSQNPRHKITKRGQNVTFRCDPISEHNRLYWYRQTLGQGPEFLTYFQNEAQLEKSRLLSDRFSAERPKGSFSTLEIQRTEQGDSAMYLCASSSTVGGETQYFGPGTRLLVL.